This T cell receptor beta chain was observed in a study of a mutant IDH1 vaccine in newly diagnosed glioma. TCRdb keeps only in-frame clones here, not all; method: immunoSEQ multiplex PCR. This sample yields roughly 38,000 clones, of which around 91% are seen a single time; about 1.5% belongs to the top ten. As regards this clone: Its cognate antigen is unknown.

The CDR3 totals 11 residues. Trimming left V 3 bases short and J 6 bases short, with 9 bases between. The germline V gene has CDR1 DFQATT and CDR2 SNEGSKA (reference sequence). Time point reported: week 35, safety follow-up. Doses consisted of 300 ug of mutant IDH1 20-mer peptide each, paired with topical imiquimod. This chain uses TRBV20-1 with TRBJ2-7; D is perhaps TRBD1 or TRBD2 (5 bases each). This sequence originates from a man aged 40-49 years with glioma. This material consisted of PBMCs, taken from a glioma patient whose treatment included an IDH1 peptide vaccine. CDR3 protein: CSASTGGEQYF. CDR3 DNA: TGCAGTGCTAGCACAGGAGGCGAGCAGTACTTC.